This T cell receptor beta chain originates from a study of long-term antiretroviral therapy in people with HIV. The study's findings and limits: Control repertoires displayed wider CDR3 length ranges than the HIV repertoires. Following ART, diversity rose but still fell short of transplant donor controls.

The CDR3 runs to 17 residues. J lost 0 bases, V lost 4 bases, and 5 bases had no gene match. Germline CDR1 is SGHRS and CDR2 is YFSETQ. With survey level as its setting, the immunoSEQ assay was v3.0. Measured with immunoSEQ multiplex PCR; TCRdb has only the in-frame clones, and not every one. The sample consists of tens of thousands of clones, roughly four fifths of them appearing once. Regarding this clone: Its target is unknown.

This chain uses TRBV5-1 with TRBJ1-4, with TRBD1 matching 11 bases. Sample: unsorted PBMCs, taken 0.3 years after starting antiretroviral therapy. The clonotype was recovered from a young man with HIV. The CDR3 DNA is TGCGCCAGCAGCCAGGGACAGGGGGATGCAACTAATGAAAAACTGTTTTTT. Translating it yields CASSQGQGDATNEKLFF.